Below are 25 T cell receptor beta chains sequenced from a single sample in a study of T-cell reconstitution after alpha-beta-depleted transplantation in children. Unique molecular identifiers tagged the TCRbeta library. One entry per CDR3 protein, called by TCRdb with MiXCR from the PCR reads. Of about 490,000 distinct CDR3 sequences listed, about 10% are singletons. The sequencing used PBMCs, collected before TCRalphabeta/CD19-depleted stem cell transplant. The receptor set was obtained from a child aged 2-9 years with inherited bone marrow failure, due to receive a stem cell transplant.

This clonotype appeared many times. The rearrangement uses TRBV10-3 and TRBJ2-1, with 10 bases identical to TRBD2. After removal of 7 bases from V and 7 bases from J, the junction contained 16 bases not matched to a gene. This CDR3 contains 17 residues. In germline, CDR1 is ENHRY, CDR2 SYGVKD. CDR3 in amino acids: CAITPAPAGGPRNEQFF. CDR3 DNA: TGTGCCATCACTCCGGCCCCAGCGGGAGGGCCTCGGAATGAGCAGTTCTTC.

This clonotype occurred many times. V and J are TRBV20-1 and TRBJ1-1; D unresolved. Trimming stripped 5 bases from V and 1 base from J, with 8 bases between. This CDR3 region has 12 residues. CDR1 DFQATT and CDR2 SNEGSKA come from the germline V gene (reference sequence). CDR3 sequence: CSAQTGNTEAFF. The CDR3 coding sequence is TGCAGTGCTCAGACCGGGAACACTGAAGCTTTCTTT.

This clonotype was picked up many times. The chain is built from TRBV20-1 and TRBJ2-1, with D perhaps being TRBD1 or TRBD2 (6 bases each). There are 13 residues in the CDR3. Germline-derived CDR1 and CDR2 are DFQATT and SNEGSKA (reference sequence). The germline V and J ends were trimmed by 3 bases and 6 bases, with 12 bases remaining between them. The DNA of the CDR3 is TGCAGTGCTAGTAGGGGGAGGAGCAATGAGCAGTTCTTC. Translation gives CSASRGRSNEQFF.

In this sample, this clonotype turned up a few times. The junction does not match germline at one end; this may be a read error. The chain employs TRBV7-8 and TRBJ2-7; 9 bases match TRBD2. The CDR3 runs to 13 residues. Per germline, CDR1 SGHVS and CDR2 FQNEAQ. Here the CDR3 reads CASSPLVGGRADF. The CDR3 DNA reads TGTGCCAGCAGCCCGCTAGTGGGCGGGAGGGCCGACTTC.

This clonotype was picked up a small number of times. The rearrangement joins TRBV5-1 to TRBJ1-1, with D maybe TRBD1 (5 bases). The CDR3 is 17 amino acids. V was clipped by 1 base and J by 2 bases, with 18 bases between them. Germline V gives CDR1 SGHRS, CDR2 YFSETQ. Written as DNA, the CDR3 is TGCGCCAGCAGCTTGCGGGGGAGAGGAACGTTTAACACTGAAGCTTTCTTT. The encoded protein is CASSLRGRGTFNTEAFF. Combining the CDR3 with reference TRBV5-1 and TRBJ1-1 gives the whole variable domain KAGVTQTPRYLIKTRGQQVTLSCSPISGHRSVSWYQQTPGQGLQFLFEYFSETQRNKGNFPGRFSGRQFSNSRSEMNVSTLELGDSALYLCASSLRGRGTFNTEAFFGQGTRLTVV.

This clonotype was seen many times. The chain couples TRBV29-1 to TRBJ1-4; D remains unclear. The CDR3 is 12 amino acids. With 5 bases removed from V and 7 bases from J, the gap between germline ends came to 11 bases. Germline loops: CDR1 SQVTM, CDR2 ANQGSEA. The CDR3 region is CSVSEGGEKLFF. The CDR3, as DNA: TGCAGCGTTTCGGAGGGCGGTGAAAAACTGTTTTTT.

This rearrangement joins TRBV3-1 to TRBJ2-7; 7 bases agree with TRBD2. The germline gives CDR1 LGHDT, CDR2 YNNKEL (reference sequence). The V segment lost 0 bases and the J segment 3 bases; nucleotides outside the gene matches: 17. There are 19 residues in the CDR3. The CDR3, as DNA: TGTGCCAGCAGCCAAGAGTCGGTTCCATGGCTAGCGGACCTCTACGAGCAGTACTTC. Its protein is CASSQESVPWLADLYEQYF.

With regard to this clonotype: A read error is possible here, since a much larger clone lies one base away. This rearrangement joins TRBV3-1 to TRBJ1-1; 7 bases are a match to TRBD1. Per germline, CDR1 LGHDT and CDR2 YNNKEL (reference sequence). Trimming at V came to 1 base and at J to 4 bases, leaving 9 bases not matched to a gene. CDR3 length: 16 residues. Written as DNA, the CDR3 is TGTGCCAGCAGCCAAGGACAGGGTAGGAGCGGCACTGAAGCTTTCTTT. As protein: CASSQGQGRSGTEAFF.

There are a few counts of this clonotype. The V gene is TRBV19, the J gene TRBJ2-7; tentatively, D is TRBD2 (5 bases). CDR3 length: 14 amino acids. In germline, CDR1 is LNHDA, CDR2 SQIVND (reference sequence). V was clipped by 3 bases and J by 0 bases, with 9 bases between them. The DNA for the CDR3 is TGTGCCAGTAGTATGGAGGTCCTCTCCTACGAGCAGTACTTC. Its translation is CASSMEVLSYEQYF.

The chain couples TRBV10-3 to TRBJ2-7; 9 nucleotides match TRBD1. J was trimmed by 6 bases and V by 9 bases; bases with no gene match: 9. The CDR3 has 13 amino acids. Germline V gene sequence: CDR1 ENHRY, CDR2 SYGVKD. DNA of the CDR3: TGTGCCATACGCCCCGGGACAGGGCCCGAGCAGTACTTC. Amino acid sequence: CAIRPGTGPEQYF.

This clonotype appeared many times. The chain's CDR3 is CASSFFVGGNYGYTF. The CDR3 DNA reads TGTGCCAGCAGCTTTTTTGTAGGGGGGAACTATGGCTACACCTTC. The chain joins TRBV13 to TRBJ1-2; a possible D gene is TRBD1 (6 bases). Germline CDR1 PRHDT, CDR2 FYEKMQ (reference sequence). V was pared by 3 bases and J by 2 bases, with 13 bases between. The CDR3 extends over 15 amino acids.

This clonotype was recorded a few times. V usage is TRBV27 and J usage is TRBJ2-3; 9 bases match TRBD2. This CDR3 region has 16 residues. CDR1 is MNHEY and CDR2 is SMNVEV in the germline V gene (reference sequence). V lost 1 base and J lost 4; bases outside the gene matches: 6. The CDR3 protein is CASSLYAGGPADTQYF. In DNA, the CDR3 is TGTGCCAGCAGTTTATATGCGGGAGGGCCGGCAGATACGCAGTATTTT.

This clonotype was recorded many times. The chain is built from TRBV12-3 or TRBV12-4 and TRBJ2-1; 10 bases fit TRBD2. The CDR3 spans 15 residues. The V and J ends lost 4 bases and 2 bases, in that order; junction bases with no gene match: 2. In DNA, the CDR3 is TGTGCCAGCAGTTCCGGACTAGCGGCCTACAATGAGCAGTTCTTC. Its translation: CASSSGLAAYNEQFF.

This clonotype was seen at least ten times. This chain uses TRBV6-1 with TRBJ2-1; the match to TRBD2 covers 12 bases. J gave up 5 bases and V 5 bases, and 4 bases lay outside the gene matches. This CDR3 contains 15 residues. CDR1 and CDR2 from the germline V gene are MNHNS and SASEGT. CDR3 bases: TGTGCCAGCAGTAGACTAGCGGGAGACAACAATGAGCAGTTCTTC. Its translation is CASSRLAGDNNEQFF.

Turning to this clonotype: With a much larger clone just one base away, this may be a read error. V is TRBV20-1 and J is TRBJ2-7; weak D call: TRBD1 (5 bases). This CDR3 is built from 13 residues. Per germline, CDR1 DFQATT and CDR2 SNEGSKA (reference sequence). Trimming stripped 5 bases from V and 1 base from J, with 12 bases between. The CDR3 sequence: CSAYRAGSYEQYF. The CDR3 DNA reads as TGCAGTGCTTACCGCGCAGGGTCCTACGAGCAGTACTTC.

This clonotype was observed at least ten times. V and J are TRBV6-5 and TRBJ1-3; D unclear. Trimming took off 2 bases at V and 0 bases at J, with 5 bases between the two ends. CDR3 length equals 14 residues. Looked up from germline, CDR1 is MNHEY and CDR2 is SVGAGI. CDR3 region: CASSYGFSGNTIYF. Written as DNA, the CDR3 is TGTGCCAGCAGTTACGGCTTCTCTGGAAACACCATATATTTT.

A word on this clonotype: The junction does not match germline at one end; this may be a read error. The V call is TRBV27, the J call TRBJ2-7; the D is unclear. Germline CDR1 MNHEY, CDR2 SMNVEV (reference sequence). CDR3 length equals 15 residues. The CDR3 DNA sequence: TGTGCCAGCATTCCTCTCACTTTCGTTTGCTACGGGCAGTACTTC. This gives the protein CASIPLTFVCYGQYF.

This clonotype has a count of ten or more. The chain combines TRBV27 with TRBJ2-2; weak D call: TRBD1 (5 bases). Trimming pared 2 bases from V and 7 bases from J, leaving 5 bases between. The CDR3 is 12 amino acids. The V gene's germline CDR1 is MNHEY and CDR2 SMNVEV (reference sequence). The CDR3 spells CASSLRGGELFF. DNA of the CDR3: TGTGCCAGCAGTTTAAGGGGCGGGGAGCTGTTTTTT.

This clonotype was observed many times. This chain uses TRBV5-1 with TRBJ2-1; 12 bases match TRBD2. V was clipped by 0 bases and J by 5 bases; unmatched bases: 3. From germline, CDR1 is SGHRS and CDR2 YFSETQ. This CDR3 is 16 amino acids long. The CDR3 here is CASSLGTSGRNNEQFF. The CDR3 DNA reads as TGCGCCAGCAGCTTGGGAACTAGCGGGAGGAACAATGAGCAGTTCTTC.

This clonotype was detected a few times. This rearrangement joins TRBV20-1 to TRBJ1-1; the match to TRBD1 covers 7 bases. The V gene end was trimmed by 6 bases and the J gene end by 11 bases; junction bases not matched to a gene: 12. Germline V gene data show CDR1 as DFQATT and CDR2 as SNEGSKA (reference sequence). This CDR3 contains 12 residues. The CDR3 spells CSAERGQFGAFF. DNA for the CDR3: TGCAGTGCCGAGAGGGGGCAGTTCGGTGCTTTCTTT.

This clonotype was detected ten times or more. The CDR3 spells CSVARVNYGYTF. CDR3 nucleotides: TGCAGCGTTGCGAGGGTTAACTATGGCTACACCTTC. The chain joins TRBV29-1 to TRBJ1-2; D is unresolved. The germline V gene has CDR1 SQVTM and CDR2 ANQGSEA. The CDR3 extends over 12 amino acids. V was pared by 4 bases and J by 1 base, with 7 bases between.

This clonotype was detected ten times or more. The chain couples TRBV20-1 to TRBJ1-2; D is perhaps TRBD1 (6 bases). The germline CDR1 and CDR2 sequences are DFQATT and SNEGSKA (reference sequence). This CDR3 region has 13 residues. V lost 6 bases and J 2 bases, leaving 13 bases between the germline ends. The CDR3 protein is CSAGATANYGYTF. CDR3 in DNA: TGCAGTGCGGGGGCGACTGCAAACTATGGCTACACCTTC.

The chain is built from TRBV29-1 and TRBJ2-7; TRBD2 aligns across 9 bases. V gave up 7 bases and J gave up 0 bases; unmatched junction bases: 4. Germline V gene lookup returns CDR1 SQVTM and CDR2 ANQGSEA. This CDR3 comprises 13 residues. This CDR3 is CSALAGSSYEQYF. Here the CDR3 DNA reads TGCAGCGCCCTAGCGGGGAGCTCCTACGAGCAGTACTTC.

This clonotype has a count of ten or more. The V call is TRBV29-1, the J call TRBJ2-1; 8 nucleotides match TRBD1. The ends lost 6 bases at V and 6 bases at J; junction bases unmatched: 4. The CDR3 extends over 12 amino acids. The germline V gene has CDR1 SQVTM and CDR2 ANQGSEA. CDR3 loop: CSVWTGSNEQFF. Written as DNA, the CDR3 is TGCAGCGTCTGGACAGGGAGCAATGAGCAGTTCTTC.

This clonotype occurred many times. At one boundary the junction diverges from the germline segment, which might be a read error. This chain connects TRBV20-1 to TRBJ1-5; no reliable D call. The germline gives CDR1 DFQATT, CDR2 SNEGSKA (reference sequence). This CDR3 has 14 residues. The CDR3 DNA reads TGCAGTGCTTACGAGACCGGAGTTGATCAACCCCAGCATTTT. It encodes CSAYETGVDQPQHF.